This is a list of T cell receptor beta chains from one sample in a study of radiation and T cells in renal cell carcinoma. Assay: immunoSEQ multiplex PCR; the TCRdb copy retains only in-frame clones and omits some. The repertoire holds 150,000 or so clones, 88% seen once, with 4.1% in the top ten. The sequencing used blood, collected from a patient whose treatment included radiotherapy and nephrectomy. The receptors here all came from a woman aged 70-85 years with renal cell carcinoma. The CDR3 runs from the conserved cysteine through the conserved F or W. The D gene is left open where the match is weak. Clone size is given for some rows only: seen once, a few or many times, or a class if the clone is expanded.

j_call v_call d_call clone_size cdr3_nt cdr3_aa
TRBJ1-1 TRBV9 - - TGTGCCAGCAGCGTGACTCCTGAAATATGGACTGAAGCTTTCTTT CASSVTPEIWTEAFF
TRBJ1-1 TRBV5-1 TRBD1 - TGCGCCAGCAGCCGCCAGACAGGGAAGGGGACTGAAGCTTTCTTT CASSRQTGKGTEAFF
TRBJ2-2 TRBV5-1 - - TGCGCCAGCAGCTTCAGTACCCTGAGCACCGGGGAGCTGTTTTTT CASSFSTLSTGELFF
TRBJ2-7 TRBV5-1 - - TGCGCCAGCAGCCCGCCGGGCAGGTACTCATACGAGCAGTACTTC CASSPPGRYSYEQYF
TRBJ2-1 TRBV7-9 TRBD2 - TGTGCCAGCAGCTTACTCGCGGGACTAGCGGGGGGAAATGAGCAGTTCTTC CASSLLAGLAGGNEQFF
TRBJ1-6 TRBV6-5 TRBD1 few TGTGCCAGCGCCTCACGACAGGGACAATCACCCCTCCACTTT CASASRQGQSPLHF
TRBJ1-2 TRBV6-1 - - TGTGCCAGCAAAGTCGGCAATGACTATGGCTACACCTTC CASKVGNDYGYTF
TRBJ1-1 TRBV5-1 TRBD1 - TGCGCCAGCAGCTTGGGGGACAGGGTAACTGAAGCTTTCTTT CASSLGDRVTEAFF
TRBJ2-6 TRBV10-3 - - TGTGCCATCAGTGAGTCGATTTCAGGAGCTGGGGCCAACGTCCTGACTTTC CAISESISGAGANVLTF
TRBJ1-4 TRBV30 TRBD1 once TGTGCCTGGGGGACAGTTGAAAAACTGTTTTTT CAWGTVEKLFF
TRBJ1-5 TRBV7-2 - - TGTGCCAGCAGCTTAGTTTCTGCGGTGAATCAGCCCCAGCATTTT CASSLVSAVNQPQHF
TRBJ2-3 TRBV28 TRBD1 once TGTGCCAGCAGCCCGACAGGGGTCACAGATACGCAGTATTTT CASSPTGVTDTQYF
TRBJ1-5 TRBV6-1 - - TGTGCCAGCAGTGGAGCTTTTTTGGCCAATCAGCCCCAGCATTTT CASSGAFLANQPQHF
TRBJ2-5 TRBV5-1 TRBD2 - TGCGCCAGCAGCTTGTCCAGCGGGGGGACCCAGTACTTC CASSLSSGGTQYF
TRBJ1-1 TRBV5-1 - - TGCGCCAGCAGCCCGACAGTGCCGAGGACTGAAGCTTTCTTT CASSPTVPRTEAFF
TRBJ2-1 TRBV5-1 - - TGCGCCAGCAGCACCCGGACCTACAATGAGCAGTTCTTC CASSTRTYNEQFF
TRBJ1-2 TRBV29-1 - - TGCAGCGTTGAAGTGGACATTATCGGTGGCTACACCTTC CSVEVDIIGGYTF
TRBJ1-5 TRBV30 TRBD1 - TGTGCCTGGAGCCCCGACAGGGGTGACAATCAGCCCCAGCATTTT CAWSPDRGDNQPQHF
TRBJ1-5 TRBV18 - - TGTGCCAGCTCACCCGACATTAGCAATCAGCCCCAGCATTTT CASSPDISNQPQHF
TRBJ2-7 TRBV21-1 - - TGTGCCAGCAGCATTAGGAAGCCCTCCTACGAGCAGTACTTC CASSIRKPSYEQYF
TRBJ2-2 TRBV11-2 - - TGTGCCAGCAGCTTAGGTCACAGACTGGACCCCTCGAACACCGGGGAGCTGTTTTTT CASSLGHRLDPSNTGELFF
TRBJ2-5 TRBV7-2 - - TGTGCCAGCTCGATATTCAGCTCCGAGACCCAGTACTTC CASSIFSSETQYF
TRBJ1-5 TRBV7-2 TRBD1 - TGTGCCAGCAGCGCCGGGACAGGGGGGAGCAATCAGCCCCAGCATTTT CASSAGTGGSNQPQHF
TRBJ2-5 TRBV6-5 TRBD2 few TGTGCCAGCAGTTACGGGCGGGGGGGCGACGAGACCCAGTACTTC CASSYGRGGDETQYF
TRBJ2-4 TRBV28 - - TGTGCCAGTAGTGGCGCGACCAAAAACATTCAGTACTTC CASSGATKNIQYF
TRBJ2-7 TRBV4-2 - - TGTGCCAGCAGCCTAGGACAGCCCTTCTACGAGCAGTACTTC CASSLGQPFYEQYF
TRBJ1-1 TRBV18 - - TGTGCCAGCTCACGGGGGCAGGGAATGAACACTGAAGCTTTCTTT CASSRGQGMNTEAFF
TRBJ1-1 TRBV19 TRBD1 - TGTGCCAGTACCTATAGGGGGATCCAGGGGGTAATGAGAACTGAAGCTTTCTTT CASTYRGIQGVMRTEAFF
TRBJ2-1 TRBV19 TRBD2 - TGTGCCAGTGGACTCTCTAGCGGGGGCTATGAGCAGTTCTTC CASGLSSGGYEQFF
TRBJ1-1 TRBV18 - - TGTGCCAGCTCACCAAGGACAGTCGAGAACACTGAAGCTTTCTTT CASSPRTVENTEAFF
TRBJ1-3 TRBV29-1 - - TGCAGCGTTGAAAAACGGGGTTCAGGAAACACCATATATTTT CSVEKRGSGNTIYF
TRBJ1-2 TRBV5-4 - - TGTGCCAGCAGCTTGGGGCCAGACTATGGCTACACCTTC CASSLGPDYGYTF
TRBJ2-7 TRBV15 - - TGTGCCACCAGCAGAGATCAGGGCGATGCCTACGAGCAGTACTTC CATSRDQGDAYEQYF
TRBJ2-5 TRBV4-1 TRBD1 - TGCGCCAGCAGCCTCGGGACAGGGAATCTCCAAGAGACCCAGTACTTC CASSLGTGNLQETQYF
TRBJ2-7 TRBV11-3 - - TGTGCCAGCACTTTAGTAGCTTCCTCCTACGAGCAGTACTTC CASTLVASSYEQYF
TRBJ1-5 TRBV14 TRBD1 - TGTGCCAGCAGCCAAGACTTAGCGGGTTTCAGACAGGGGGGCAATCAGCCCCAGCATTTT CASSQDLAGFRQGGNQPQHF
TRBJ2-4 TRBV7-8 TRBD1 - TGTGCCAGCAGCCCTACAGGGGGTTCCAAAAACATTCAGTACTTC CASSPTGGSKNIQYF
TRBJ2-7 TRBV2 - - TGTGCCGGCAGGGGAGCGGCCGAGCAGTACTTC CAGRGAAEQYF
TRBJ1-6 TRBV2 - - TGTGCCAGCACAGGGCCCGTGGATAATTCACCCCTCCACTTT CASTGPVDNSPLHF
TRBJ2-1 TRBV5-3 TRBD2 - TGTGCCAGAAGCGTGAGCGGGGGGGCCTACAATGAGCAGTTCTTC CARSVSGGAYNEQFF
TRBJ1-5 TRBV6-5 TRBD1 few TGTGCCAGCAGCCGACAGGGGGCTAGCAATCAGCCCCAGCATTTT CASSRQGASNQPQHF
TRBJ2-1 TRBV5-6 - - TGTGCCAGCAGCTTGCTAGATGGCAATGAGCAGTTCTTC CASSLLDGNEQFF
TRBJ1-5 TRBV6-1 - - TGTGCCAGCAGTGAAGGTTGGCCCAATCAGCCCCAGCATTTT CASSEGWPNQPQHF
TRBJ1-1 TRBV5-6 - - TGTGCCAGCAGCTTGGCGGGGGGCTCTGAAGCTTTCTTT CASSLAGGSEAFF
TRBJ2-7 TRBV27 TRBD1 - TGTGCCAGCAGACCGACAGGGGCGCCTTACGAGCAGTACTTC CASRPTGAPYEQYF
TRBJ1-1 TRBV27 - - TGTGCCGTCCGACAGCGGGTGAACACTGAAGCTTTCTTT CAVRQRVNTEAFF
TRBJ1-5 TRBV18 - - TGTGCCAGCTCTCTACCGGGAGATAGCAATCAGCCCCAGCATTTT CASSLPGDSNQPQHF
TRBJ1-2 TRBV9 TRBD1 - TGTGCCAGCAGAGACAGGGTAGAGGGCTACACCTTC CASRDRVEGYTF
TRBJ2-1 TRBV30 TRBD1 - TGTGCCTGGAGTGTACTGGACAGGGGACAACGGTGGTTAACCAATGAGCAGTTCTTC CAWSVLDRGQRWLTNEQFF